This TCR beta chain was sequenced during a study of blood T cell repertoires in COVID-19. Across the whole study: Researchers got acute and convalescent COVID-19 samples from the United States, Italy and Spain. Sample material is recorded as cDNA or gDNA derived from T cells, B-cell-depleted T cells, or PBMCs.

Authors' analysis steps: Estimation of nucleated cell counts was performed using reference gene primer amplification. The data were produced by immunoSEQ multiplex PCR, yet TCRdb's version contains in-frame clones alone and is incomplete. D and trimming come from the DNA, and the V and J calls and clone size come from that table. The table records about 240,000 clones, about 80% of them present only once. The V gene's germline CDR1 is SNHLY and CDR2 FYNNEI. V was shortened by 6 bases and J by 0 bases, with 11 bases between the two germline ends. The CDR3 has 14 amino acids. This clone was seen once. The sequence derives from a man under 40 who had recovered from COVID-19. This chain links TRBV2 with TRBJ1-2; a possible D gene is TRBD1 (5 bases). Sequencing was carried out using peripheral blood. CDR3 protein: CASSRQKANYGYTF. In nucleotides, the CDR3 is TGTGCCAGCAGCCGACAGAAAGCTAACTATGGCTACACCTTC.